This T cell receptor beta chain was found in a study of T cell responses to AZD1222 COVID-19 vaccine (dated by TCRdb to about 2021). In terms of the full investigation: TCR sequencing covered roughly 230 trial participants: about 210 given two doses of AZD1222 and 26 given two doses of MenACWY control vaccine. Trial participants were enrolled by age into 18-55, 56-69 and 70-plus year subgroups, with roughly 160, 29 and 62 TCR-sequenced participants respectively. Study-wide findings and limitations: Participants were mostly white British and included more females than males, and it was suggested by the authors that clonal diversity may have been underestimated. No day 14 peak-response samples were available, so repertoires were characterized only after the peak T cell response. Spike-specific TCR breadth and depth rose significantly after two AZD1222 doses compared with day 0 and with MenACWY recipients. In the small 56-69-year group, the increase in depth fell short of significance, most likely because of low power. Conclusions about previously exposed vaccinees are limited because only six or seven AZD1222 recipients were SARS-CoV-2 seropositive at baseline. The whole spike protein was spanned by vaccine-associated CD4 TCRs, and dominant responses were seen in regions 160-218 and 743-854. Reportedly, almost half of the unique spike-specific TCRs recognized epitopes lying outside the regions that are mutated in the B.1.351 and B.1.1.7 variants.

The CDR3 regions of human TCRbeta chains were analyzed by immunosequencing. Processing in the source paper ran as follows. TCRs in the repertoires were matched against a reference library of SARS-CoV-2-specific TCRs that had been generated with the MIRA antigen-specificity platform. Breadth was defined as the fraction of unique TCRs that were SARS-CoV-2-associated, and depth was defined as the fraction of total T cells that were SARS-CoV-2-associated. Using the MIRA data, every spike-specific TCR was mapped to the spike region that the TCR reacted to and assigned to either a CD4 or a CD8 class. Log10-transformed breadth and depth values were compared by one-way ANOVA with Sidak's multiple comparisons tests. TCRdb mirrors the immuneACCESS table, restricted to in-frame sequences. Some clones are absent from its copies; in checked studies, under half trace to an unresolved V gene, and the reason for the others is unknown. That table is the source of V, J and clone size, and D and trimming were worked out from the DNA. Counted in this sample were some 110,000 clones; around 89% of them appeared once. The ten largest clones add up to 6% to 8.5% of the sample.

The time point label here, explained by the study, means: about 28 days (+/-7) after the second vaccine dose. AZD1222 recipients given second doses at about 4 weeks or at about 12 weeks were pooled, since spike-specific TCR depth and breadth were not found to differ between the two schedules. The vaccinee samples were drawn from two UK trials, COV001 and COV002, one of which was a single-blind randomized controlled phase 2/3 trial testing AZD1222 (ChAdOx1 nCoV-19) in healthy adults. For TCRbeta chain sequencing, PBMC samples from trial participants were taken at day 0 and at day 28 after the second dose. From the cysteine up to the phenylalanine, the CDR3 has a length of 16 residues. Left in the record is the CDR3 DNA by itself, 48 bases read in frame from the first base. The germline V gene (reference sequence) yields LNHNV for CDR1 and YYDKDF for CDR2. The junction shows trimming of 0 bases on V and 5 bases on J, plus 17 bases between the germline ends.

About this clone: This clone's antigen is unknown. Per-base quality was not reported, and no clone a single base away is much larger than it.

The sequences come from peripheral blood, collected 28 days after the second AZD1222 dose. This sequence originates from an adult who received the AZD1222 COVID-19 vaccine. The chain joins TRBV15 to TRBJ2-7; a tentative D call is TRBD1 (6 bases match). The nucleotide sequence reads as follows: TGTGCCACCAGCAGAGATTTGCACAGGGCCCGTCACGAGCAGTACTTC. This is translated as CATSRDLHRARHEQYF.